This T cell receptor (beta chain) was sequenced for a study of breast tumors, draining lymph nodes, adjacent tissues. Study-wide findings and caveats: Compared with basal-like, luminal-like tumors shared significantly more repertoire with nontumor tissue.

The table lists this clonotype with many counts. What it binds is unknown. TCRdb analysed the multiplex PCR reads with MiXCR anew, one entry per CDR3 protein. The sample includes 25,000 or so distinct CDR3 sequences, 68% seen only once; the top ten take around 22%. CDR1 and CDR2 from the germline V gene are MNHNS and SASEGT. V was clipped by 5 bases and J by 4 bases, with 27 bases between them. This CDR3 is built from 18 residues. The sequence was collected from a female donor with breast cancer. Some clones in this sample may be carry-over from other donors' samples. The chain employs TRBV6-1 and TRBJ2-7; tentatively, D is TRBD1 (5 bases). Sequenced: tumor-adjacent breast tissue. CDR3 nucleotide sequence: TGTGCCAGCAGTAGCCCGAAAATGGGGCGCCGAATCGGGTACGAGCAGTACTTC. Its translation: CASSSPKMGRRIGYEQYF.